The 21 T cell receptor beta chains below were found in one sample sequenced in a study of memory CD4+ T cells and cytomegalovirus serostatus. Profiling relied on immunoSEQ multiplex PCR, and the TCRdb table lists in-frame clones only, not all of them. The repertoire holds tens of thousands of clones, with approximately 78% as singletons. The sort gate was single viable CD3+CD4+CD8-CD45RO+ cells for memory CD4+ T cells. The sequenced sample was memory CD4+ T cells from blood. These receptors were collected from an adult in good health and CMV-seronegative.

The rearrangement uses TRBV5-6 and TRBJ1-1; possible D gene TRBD1, 6 bases. The germline gives CDR1 SGHDT, CDR2 YYEEEE. This CDR3 comprises 15 residues. With 5 bases removed from V and 1 base from J, the gap between germline ends came to 15 bases. The CDR3 protein is CASRKDQGKNTEAFF. As DNA, the CDR3 is TGTGCCAGCAGAAAAGATCAGGGGAAGAACACTGAAGCTTTCTTT. Full variable domain (rest looked up from reference TRBV5-6 and TRBJ1-1): DAGVTQSPTHLIKTRGQQVTLRCSPKSGHDTVSWYQQALGQGPQFIFQYYEEEERQRGNFPDRFSGHQFPNYSSELNVNALLLGDSALYLCASRKDQGKNTEAFFGQGTRLTVV.

This rearrangement joins TRBV7-2 to TRBJ2-7; 8 bases align to TRBD1. Germline CDR1 and CDR2: SGHTA and FQGNSA. Trimming cost V 2 bases and J 2 bases; bases outside gene matches: 2. This CDR3 is built from 14 residues. CDR3 protein: CASSLQGATYEQYF. CDR3 coding DNA: TGTGCCAGCAGCTTACAGGGGGCGACCTACGAGCAGTACTTC. The variable domain in full, with the rest retrieved from reference TRBV7-2 and TRBJ2-7, is GAGVSQSPSNKVTEKGKDVELRCDPISGHTALYWYRQSLGQGLEFLIYFQGNSAPDKSGLPSDRFSAERTGGSVSTLTIQRTQQEDSAVYLCASSLQGATYEQYFGPGTRLTVT.

The rearrangement uses TRBV6-1 and TRBJ1-6; 8 nucleotides line up with TRBD1. There are 17 residues in the CDR3. V was pared by 4 bases and J by 0 bases, with 5 bases of the junction left unmatched. Looked up from germline, CDR1 is MNHNS and CDR2 is SASEGT. The CDR3 bases are TGTGCCAGCAGTGGGACAGGGAGGACCTCCTATAATTCACCCCTCCACTTT. Its protein product is CASSGTGRTSYNSPLHF.

The rearrangement links TRBV5-1 to TRBJ1-4; a weak D match, TRBD1 (6 bases). The germline gives CDR1 SGHRS, CDR2 YFSETQ. V lost 4 bases, J lost 7 bases, and 14 bases lay in between. This CDR3 has 14 amino acids. CDR3 nucleotides: TGCGCCAGCAGCCCCGGGGGGCTAGGTGAAAAACTGTTTTTT. As protein: CASSPGGLGEKLFF.

The rearrangement links TRBV15 to TRBJ2-1; 12 bases are a match to TRBD1. The CDR3 extends over 19 amino acids. J gave up 4 bases and V 0 bases, and 10 bases lay outside the gene matches. Germline V gene data show CDR1 as LNHNV and CDR2 as YYDKDF (reference sequence). CDR3 amino acids: CATSRDRLGGQGAYNEQFF. Here the CDR3 DNA reads TGTGCCACCAGCAGAGATCGGTTAGGGGGACAGGGGGCGTACAATGAGCAGTTCTTC.

The chain couples TRBV6-5 to TRBJ2-4, with D possibly TRBD1 on 5 matching bases. From germline, CDR1 is MNHEY and CDR2 SVGAGI. The CDR3 has 15 residues. Trimming shortened V by 0 bases and J by 3 bases, and 9 bases separated the two germline ends. CDR3 amino acids: CASSYSGRDKNIQYF. For the CDR3, the DNA is TGTGCCAGCAGTTACTCGGGCAGGGACAAAAACATTCAGTACTTC.

A single count supports this clone. The chain combines TRBV16 with TRBJ1-5, with D unclear. CDR3 size: 14 residues. CDR1 and CDR2 (germline): KGHSY, FQNENV. Trimming removed 0 bases at V and 1 base at J, with 4 bases between. The CDR3 region has the DNA TGTGCCAGCAGCCAATCAGGGAGCAATCAGCCCCAGCATTTT. It codes for CASSQSGSNQPQHF.

The chain is built from TRBV11-1 and TRBJ2-2; 7 nucleotides line up with TRBD1. The CDR3 extends over 15 amino acids. The junction had 6 bases not matched to a gene; V was cut back by 6 bases and J by 2 bases. CDR1 and CDR2 from the germline V gene are SGHAT and FQDESV (reference sequence). CDR3 DNA sequence: TGTGCCAGCAGGACCGGGACAGCTAACACCGGGGAGCTGTTTTTT. Translation gives CASRTGTANTGELFF.

Notes on this clone: Relative to the germline gene, one junction end is altered; a read error may explain this. In DNA, the CDR3 is TGTGCCAGCAGCCTAGCGGGGGGCATAGATACGCAGTATTTT. Translating it yields CASSLAGGIDTQYF. The chain is built from TRBV7-9 and TRBJ2-3, with 11 bases lining up with TRBD2. Germline values: CDR1 SEHNR, CDR2 FQNEAQ (reference sequence). The CDR3 is 14 residues long.

The chain uses TRBV7-9 and TRBJ1-1; D is possibly TRBD1 (5 bases). This CDR3 has 16 amino acids. Germline values: CDR1 SEHNR, CDR2 FQNEAQ (reference sequence). V was cut by 4 bases and J by 1 base, with 16 bases left in between. As DNA, the CDR3 is TGTGCCAGCAGCTCGGCAGGGCTTGGAGAGAACACTGAAGCTTTCTTT. This encodes CASSSAGLGENTEAFF.

DNA for the CDR3: TGTGCCAGCAGCTCGTACACAGGGAGGAACACTGAAGCTTTCTTT. Its translation: CASSSYTGRNTEAFF. This sequence joins TRBV5-4 and TRBJ1-1, with a weak D call TRBD1 (6 bases). The ends were cut back, 3 bases at V and 1 base at J, with 13 bases in the middle. This CDR3 spans 15 amino acids. Germline CDR1 reads SGHNT; CDR2 reads YYREEE (reference sequence).

The chain combines TRBV29-1 with TRBJ1-1; D not certain. The CDR3 is 10 residues long. Germline values: CDR1 SQVTM, CDR2 ANQGSEA. V was pared by 7 bases and J by 2 bases, with 5 bases between. The CDR3 nucleotides are TGCAGCGGCAAAAACACTGAAGCTTTCTTT. It encodes CSGKNTEAFF.

This clone was seen only once. The chain couples TRBV2 to TRBJ1-2; perhaps TRBD1 as D (5 bases). Deletions cut 4 bases from V and 10 bases from J, with 16 bases between. Germline lookup yields CDR1 SNHLY and CDR2 FYNNEI. The CDR3 runs 13 residues. CDR3 in amino acids: CASSVGAGNFYTF. The CDR3 nucleotides read TGTGCCAGCAGTGTTGGGGCTGGGAATTTCTACACCTTC. Full variable domain (missing parts from reference TRBV2 and TRBJ1-2): EPEVTQTPSHQVTQMGQEVILRCVPISNHLYFYWYRQILGQKVEFLVSFYNNEISEKSEIFDDQFSVERPDGSNFTLKIRSTKLEDSAMYFCASSVGAGNFYTFGSGTRLTVV.

The rearrangement links TRBV5-4 to TRBJ2-1; D is unresolved. Deletions cut 2 bases from V and 8 bases from J, with 11 bases between. Per germline, CDR1 SGHNT and CDR2 YYREEE (reference sequence). The CDR3 covers 13 residues. DNA of the CDR3: TGTGCCAGCAGCTTCTCAGTCGCAGATGAGCAGTTCTTC. Amino acid sequence: CASSFSVADEQFF.

This clone was seen a few times. The rearrangement uses TRBV19 and TRBJ2-3, with a weak D call TRBD2 (5 bases). Trimming removed 4 bases at V and 0 bases at J, with 17 bases between. Germline CDR1 reads LNHDA; CDR2 reads SQIVND (reference sequence). CDR3 size: 17 residues. CDR3 bases: TGTGCCAGTAGTAGCCGGGAAACCTTCCTAAGCACAGATACGCAGTATTTT. It encodes CASSSRETFLSTDTQYF.

This clone was observed a few times. This chain connects TRBV27 to TRBJ1-1; 7 positions agree with TRBD1. Germline CDR1 MNHEY, CDR2 SMNVEV (reference sequence). V gave up 4 bases and J gave up 4 bases; unmatched junction bases: 6. The CDR3 has 14 amino acids. The CDR3 protein is CASSSRQGFTEAFF. CDR3 DNA: TGTGCCAGCAGTTCCCGACAGGGTTTCACTGAAGCTTTCTTT.

J is TRBJ2-5 and V is TRBV30; no firm D call. From germline, CDR1 is GTSNPN and CDR2 SVGIG (reference sequence). Trimming shortened V by 0 bases and J by 2 bases, and 7 bases separated the two germline ends. The CDR3 is made up of 13 amino acids. The DNA of the CDR3 is TGTGCCTGGAGTGTTCGAATTCAAGAGACCCAGTACTTC. Translation gives CAWSVRIQETQYF.

The chain couples TRBV7-9 to TRBJ1-2; no firm D call. Germline V gene sequence: CDR1 SEHNR, CDR2 FQNEAQ (reference sequence). This CDR3 comprises 14 residues. V was trimmed by 5 bases and J by 4 bases, leaving 14 bases between them. The CDR3 DNA reads TGTGCCAGCAGCCCGAGGGCCTTCCTCTATGGCTACACCTTC. Translating gives CASSPRAFLYGYTF. Variable domain in full (rest from reference TRBV7-9 and TRBJ1-2): DTGVSQNPRHKITKRGQNVTFRCDPISEHNRLYWYRQTLGQGPEFLTYFQNEAQLEKSRLLSDRFSAERPKGSFSTLEIQRTEQGDSAMYLCASSPRAFLYGYTFGSGTRLTVV.

The chain joins TRBV5-1 to TRBJ2-1; possibly TRBD1 for D (5 bases). This CDR3 is built from 16 residues. Germline V CDR1 and CDR2: SGHRS, YFSETQ. V was cut by 3 bases and J by 0 bases, with 13 bases left in between. The CDR3 sequence is CASSSTETSSYNEQFF. The DNA of the CDR3 is TGCGCCAGCAGCTCGACAGAAACAAGCTCCTACAATGAGCAGTTCTTC.

This clone was detected a few times. This chain uses TRBV19 with TRBJ2-3; 8 bases agree with TRBD1. The CDR3 loop spans 16 amino acids. V trimming: 6 bases; J trimming: 1 base; junction bases outside the gene matches: 9. Germline V gene data show CDR1 as LNHDA and CDR2 as SQIVND (reference sequence). CDR3 sequence: CASSLGQGRGTDTQYF. As DNA, the CDR3 is TGTGCCAGTAGCCTTGGACAGGGAAGAGGCACAGATACGCAGTATTTT.

CDR3 residues: CASGNYEQYF. Here the CDR3 DNA reads TGTGCCAGTGGGAACTACGAGCAGTACTTC. V is TRBV19 and J is TRBJ2-7; D gene uncertain. V was pared by 8 bases and J by 3 bases, with 5 bases between. Germline-derived CDR1 and CDR2 are LNHDA and SQIVND (reference sequence). The CDR3 extends over 10 amino acids.